This is a list of T cell receptor beta chains from one sample in a study of blood T cell repertoires in COVID-19. Produced via immunoSEQ multiplex PCR; TCRdb's table is partial and in-frame only. The data contain over 250,000 clones, about 87% of them singletons. Sequenced: peripheral blood. These receptors were taken from a woman aged 50 to 60 with acute or convalescent COVID-19. Both conserved end residues are part of each CDR3. A D gene is named only where the DNA matches it firmly. Clone sizes are given selectively: once, few, many, or a class where the clone is expanded.

>NA|TRBJ1-5|NA|TRBV6-5
TGTGCCAGCCAGGGGCATAATCAGCCCCAGCATTTT
CASQGHNQPQHF
>TRBD1|TRBJ1-4|NA|TRBV7-9
TGTGCCAGCAGCTTAGACAGGGGCTCAACTAATGAAAAACTGTTTTTT
CASSLDRGSTNEKLFF
>TRBD2|TRBJ2-7|NA|TRBV18
TGTGCCAGCTCACCACCGGGGGGGGAGCAGTACTTC
CASSPPGGEQYF
>NA|TRBJ1-1|NA|TRBV5-1
TGCGCCAGCAGCTTGGCAGGGCCCACTGAAGCTTTCTTT
CASSLAGPTEAFF
>NA|TRBJ2-3|NA|TRBV15
TGTGCCACCAGCAGAGATCCGGGAGAGATAGATACGCAGTATTTT
CATSRDPGEIDTQYF
>TRBD1|TRBJ1-2|NA|TRBV19
TGTGCCAGTAGTTCGGGTGGGACAGGCTATGGCTACACCTTC
CASSSGGTGYGYTF
>TRBD2|TRBJ2-1|NA|TRBV5-4
TGTGCCAGCAGCTTCTTTAGCGGGAGGGATTTGGAGTTCTTC
CASSFFSGRDLEFF
>NA|TRBJ2-3|NA|TRBV18
TGTGCCAGCTCACCACTTACGTCGGCGGGCGGGCGGAATACAGATACGCAGTATTTT
CASSPLTSAGGRNTDTQYF
>TRBD1|TRBJ1-3|NA|TRBV5-8
TGTGCCAGCAGCCTACCGGGACAGGGCCGAAACACCATATATTTT
CASSLPGQGRNTIYF
>TRBD2|TRBJ2-1|NA|TRBV27
TGTGCCAGCACGCGGACTAGCGGTTACAATGAGCAGTTCTTC
CASTRTSGYNEQFF
>TRBD2|TRBJ2-1|NA|TRBV7-2
TGTGCCAGCAGCTTACGAGGACTAGCGGGAGAACACCGGGGTGAGCAGTTCTTC
CASSLRGLAGEHRGEQFF
>NA|TRBJ2-5|NA|TRBV6-2/TRBV6-3
TGTGCCAGCAGTGAGACAGGGACAGGGATGACGGGAGGGGAGACCCAGTACTTC
CASSETGTGMTGGETQYF
>NA|TRBJ1-1|NA|TRBV5-1
TGCGCCAGCAGCCGCTCACAGGGCAACACTGAAGCTTTCTTT
CASSRSQGNTEAFF
>TRBD1|TRBJ1-5|NA|TRBV30
TGTGCCTGGAGTGTACTAGGACAGGGGGTTGTACAGCCCCAGCATTTT
CAWSVLGQGVVQPQHF
>NA|TRBJ2-1|once|TRBV7-9
TGTGCCAGCAGCGATCCACTACTAGCAGGTTCCTACAATGAGCAGTTCTTC
CASSDPLLAGSYNEQFF
>TRBD2|TRBJ2-1|NA|TRBV6-1
TGTGCCAGCAGTGAATACAGCCTCCCCGGACTAGCGGGCTACAATGAGCAGTTCTTC
CASSEYSLPGLAGYNEQFF
>TRBD1|TRBJ1-4|NA|TRBV9
TGTGCCAGCAGCGTGGGTCCGGGACAGAAACCGGAAAAACTGTTTTTT
CASSVGPGQKPEKLFF
>TRBD1|TRBJ1-1|NA|TRBV28
TGTGCCAGCAGTTTAGTAGGGGGCTACACTGAAGCTTTCTTT
CASSLVGGYTEAFF
>TRBD1|TRBJ2-2|NA|TRBV5-4
TGTGCCAGCAGCTTGGGGGGCTCAGGGGGCTCCGGGGAGCTGTTTTTT
CASSLGGSGGSGELFF
>NA|TRBJ2-3|NA|TRBV28
TGTGCCAGCACCGCTCGAGGAGGAACAGATACGCAGTATTTT
CASTARGGTDTQYF